The clone carrying this T cell receptor beta chain was detected only a few times. What it recognizes is unknown. This CDR3 comprises 18 residues. The ends lost 2 bases at V and 6 bases at J; junction bases unmatched: 10. The record originates from a study of regulatory T cells in long-lasting Graves disease. At the level of the study: Recently diagnosed Graves' patients had received antithyroid drugs for under 3 months.

Indicated time point: newly diagnosed GD, antithyroid drugs for less than 3 months. Following extraction of RNA from PBMCs, that RNA was used to make the TCR library. Study results and caveats: Lower TCR diversity characterized persistent Graves' patients relative to newly diagnosed patients. Gene preferences differed: TRBV28, TRBJ1-2, TRBJ2-5 in persistent cases.

Investigators prepared the TCR beta libraries by applying iRepertoire HTBI primers and Arm-PCR of CDR3 regions. TCRdb reprocessed the multiplex PCR reads with MiXCR, giving one entry per CDR3 protein. The repertoire has a few hundred thousand distinct CDR3 sequences, 18% of them found once; the top ten carry 11% to 15%. This sample also appeared in a second study, on T cells in Graves' hyperthyroidism and ophthalmopathy. That study adds: Researchers ran a first-round RT-PCR on the TCR CDR3 using the HTBI primer set.

The TCR was taken from a woman in her 30s with Graves disease. The sequences come from peripheral blood mononuclear cells (PBMCs), collected at new diagnosis, from a patient treated with antithyroid drugs. The rearrangement joins TRBV12-3 or TRBV12-4 to TRBJ2-2, with 12 positions matching TRBD1. CDR3 loop: CASSLRGPGQGASGELFF. The CDR3 nucleotides are TGTGCCAGCAGTTTACGGGGACCGGGACAGGGGGCCTCCGGGGAGCTGTTTTTT.